This T cell receptor (beta chain) comes out of a study of cytomegalovirus exposure and HLA in healthy donors. Overall study context: The platform used for the 120 or so validation repertoires matched that of the approximately 710 first-cohort repertoires, a later analysis reported.

Study-level results: It was 160 or so TCR beta chains that were listed as cytomegalovirus-associated.

Measured with immunoSEQ multiplex PCR; TCRdb has only the in-frame clones, and not every one. The sample holds some 350,000 clones, around 87% seen once. Turning to this clone: Antigen: not known.

The V gene lost 2 bases and the J gene lost 4 bases, with 9 bases spanning the gap. CDR1 is SGHDN and CDR2 is FVKESK in the germline V gene. The CDR3 runs to 13 residues. The genes are TRBV14 and TRBJ2-7; D remains unclear. Material for sequencing was PBMCs. The clonotype was recovered from a woman under 40 in good health and CMV-seropositive. The CDR3 spells CASSQLPPYEQYF. CDR3 nucleotides: TGTGCCAGCAGCCAATTACCCCCGTACGAGCAGTACTTC.